This paragraph covers one T cell receptor beta chain sequence. Its binding antigen is unknown. No base quality information exists; no much larger clone differs at one position. TCRbeta CDR3 regions were amplified from genomic DNA by means of the immunoSEQ Assay, a bias-controlled multiplex PCR. Processing in the source paper ran as follows. Within the assay, amplification of reference gene primers was used to estimate how many nucleated cells each sample contained. Sequence reads were collapsed and filtered to measure the absolute abundance of every unique TCRbeta CDR3 rearrangement. Productive Simpson clonality was computed per sample as the square root of Simpson's diversity index over productive rearrangements. Imported from immuneACCESS, the table was reduced by TCRdb to in-frame sequences with V and J called. These copies leave out some clones; in studies compared against another copy, an unresolved V gene accounts for under half, and the cause of the remainder is not known. The V and J calls and clone size are taken from that table; D and trimming were inferred from the DNA. The sample profile shows about 29,000 clones; roughly three quarters of them were found once. Clones ranked in the top ten supply 40% to 55% of the sample.

Here V drops 6 bases and J drops 8 bases, and the junction holds 14 bases not matched to any gene. The CDR3 goes from the cysteine to the phenylalanine over 15 residues. Only CDR3 DNA remains: 45 bases, in frame from the first base. Based on the germline V gene, the CDR1 and CDR2 sequences are MRHNA and SNTAGT. The sample is drawn from a study of blood T cell repertoires in COVID-19 (dated by TCRdb to about 2020). Broadly, across the study: Collaborator samples came from the United States, Italy and Spain and covered acute and convalescent phases of COVID-19. The material from the prospective study consisted of cDNA or gDNA derived from T cells, B-cell-depleted T cells, or PBMCs. The dataset comprised deeply sampled blood TCRbeta repertoires from subjects exposed to, actively infected with, or recovered from COVID-19. The repertoires were made available in a free public database intended to serve as a resource for research on the immune response to SARS-CoV-2. The samples were drawn from two sources: the first 160 participants of the ongoing ImmuneRACE study, and 1,000 to 1,500 subjects contributed by 6 global collaborators. Sample metadata almost always included a de-identified subject ID, COVID-19 status, age in years and sex. Where available, HLA class I and class II types were taken from metadata supplied by the sample provider and were not determined by assay-based typing. Overall study results and their limits: The amount of clinical and demographic metadata varied by source and participant and was provided uncurated.

The collaborating institutions used their own protocols to collect whole blood in K2EDTA tubes. Collaborator samples were shipped for TCRbeta analysis as frozen whole blood, isolated PBMCs, or DNA extracted from either sample type. The sequence joins TRBV6-4 to TRBJ2-7; 9 bases in the junction line up with TRBD1. The sequenced sample was peripheral blood. This TCR came from a woman between 70 and 85 years old with acute or convalescent COVID-19. The DNA sequence is given as TGTGCCAGCAGCCTCCAGACAGGGGGGGATTCGAAGCAGTACTTC. This is translated as CASSLQTGGDSKQYF.